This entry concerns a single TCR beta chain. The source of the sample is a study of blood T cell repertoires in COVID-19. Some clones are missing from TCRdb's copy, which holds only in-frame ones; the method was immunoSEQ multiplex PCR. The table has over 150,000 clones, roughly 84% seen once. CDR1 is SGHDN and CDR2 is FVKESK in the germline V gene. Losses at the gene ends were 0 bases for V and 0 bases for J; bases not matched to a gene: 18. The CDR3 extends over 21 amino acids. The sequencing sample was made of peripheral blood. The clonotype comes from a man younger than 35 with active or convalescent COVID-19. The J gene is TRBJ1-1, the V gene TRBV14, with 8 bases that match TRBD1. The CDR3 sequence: CASSQDKISPGGFWVNTEAFF. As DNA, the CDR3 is TGTGCCAGCAGCCAAGACAAAATCTCCCCAGGGGGCTTTTGGGTGAACACTGAAGCTTTCTTT.